The 5 T cell receptor beta chains below come from one sample, sequenced in a study of identifying expanded T cells in peripheral blood. TCRdb's copy holds only in-frame clones and misses some; the assay was immunoSEQ multiplex PCR. Of about 110,000 clones listed, about 89% are singletons. Sequenced material: blood. These receptors were obtained from a person between 18 and 75 years old in good health.

The rearrangement joins TRBV15 to TRBJ2-7; tentative D call: TRBD1 (6 bases). Trimming pared 3 bases from V and 0 bases from J, leaving 9 bases between. Germline CDR1 and CDR2: LNHNV and YYDKDF (reference sequence). The CDR3 spans 14 residues. CDR3 in amino acids: CATSRGHPSYEQYF. The CDR3 DNA reads as TGTGCCACCAGCAGGGGACACCCCTCCTACGAGCAGTACTTC. Variable domain in full (rest from reference TRBV15 and TRBJ2-7): DAMVIQNPRYQVTQFGKPVTLSCSQTLNHNVMYWYQQKSSQAPKLLFHYYDKDFNNEADTPDNFQSRRPNTSFCFLDIRSPGLGDTAMYLCATSRGHPSYEQYFGPGTRLTVT.

This rearrangement joins TRBV5-1 to TRBJ2-5; tentative D call: TRBD2 (5 bases). This CDR3 is built from 15 residues. Germline V gene sequence: CDR1 SGHRS, CDR2 YFSETQ. Trimming cost V 0 bases and J 2 bases, with 11 bases left between them. The CDR3 DNA follows: TGCGCCAGCAGCTTGGCCCGAAGCGGACAAGAGACCCAGTACTTC. The encoded protein is CASSLARSGQETQYF.

The chain combines TRBV5-8 with TRBJ1-1; D possibly corresponds to TRBD1 (5 bases). The germline V gene encodes CDR1 SGHTS and CDR2 YDEGEE. The ends were cut back, 0 bases at V and 1 base at J, with 10 bases in the middle. The CDR3 has 15 amino acids. CDR3 region: CASSLGSRGNTEAFF. In nucleotides, the CDR3 is TGTGCCAGCAGCTTGGGTTCGAGGGGGAACACTGAAGCTTTCTTT. Full variable domain (missing parts from reference TRBV5-8 and TRBJ1-1): EAGVTQSPTHLIKTRGQQATLRCSPISGHTSVYWYQQALGLGLQFLLWYDEGEERNRGNFPPRFSGRQFPNYSSELNVNALELEDSALYLCASSLGSRGNTEAFFGQGTRLTVV.

The rearrangement uses TRBV7-2 and TRBJ1-3; a weak D match, TRBD1 (5 bases). Germline V CDR1 and CDR2: SGHTA, FQGNSA. There are 14 residues in the CDR3. Trimming stripped 1 base from V and 4 bases from J, with 8 bases between. The CDR3 loop is CASSLVSGGNTIYF. DNA for the CDR3: TGTGCCAGCAGCTTAGTATCAGGGGGAAACACCATATATTTT.

The V and J genes are TRBV18 and TRBJ1-3; the match to TRBD1 covers 7 bases. After removal of 1 base from V and 7 bases from J, the junction contained 16 bases not matched to a gene. The germline gives CDR1 KGHSH, CDR2 LQKENI. This CDR3 is built from 18 residues. This CDR3 is CASSPRVQITGAGNTIYF. In DNA, the CDR3 is TGTGCCAGCTCACCACGAGTCCAGATCACAGGGGCGGGGAACACCATATATTTT.